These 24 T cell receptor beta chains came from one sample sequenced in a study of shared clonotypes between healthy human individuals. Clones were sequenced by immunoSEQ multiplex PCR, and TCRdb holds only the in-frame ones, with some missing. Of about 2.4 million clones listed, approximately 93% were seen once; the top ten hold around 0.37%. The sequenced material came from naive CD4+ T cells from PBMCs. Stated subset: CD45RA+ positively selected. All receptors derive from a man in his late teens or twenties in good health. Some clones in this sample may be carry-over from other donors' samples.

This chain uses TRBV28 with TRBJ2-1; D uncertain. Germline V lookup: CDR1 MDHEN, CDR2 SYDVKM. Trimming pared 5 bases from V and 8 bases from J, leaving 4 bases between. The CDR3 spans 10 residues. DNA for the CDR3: TGTGCCAGCAGTCGGTATGAGCAGTTCTTC. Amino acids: CASSRYEQFF.

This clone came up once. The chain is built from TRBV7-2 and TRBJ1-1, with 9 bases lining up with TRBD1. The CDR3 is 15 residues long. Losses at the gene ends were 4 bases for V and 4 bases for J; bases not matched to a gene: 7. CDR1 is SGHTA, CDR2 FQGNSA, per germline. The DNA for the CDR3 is TGTGCCAGCAGCTCGCGGACAGGGGTAACCACTGAAGCTTTCTTT. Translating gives CASSSRTGVTTEAFF.

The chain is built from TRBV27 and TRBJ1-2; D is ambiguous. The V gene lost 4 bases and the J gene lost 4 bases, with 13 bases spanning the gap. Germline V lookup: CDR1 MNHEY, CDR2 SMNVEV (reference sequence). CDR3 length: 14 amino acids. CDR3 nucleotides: TGTGCCAGCAGTTCTTCCAAGTTTAGCTATGGCTACACCTTC. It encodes CASSSSKFSYGYTF.

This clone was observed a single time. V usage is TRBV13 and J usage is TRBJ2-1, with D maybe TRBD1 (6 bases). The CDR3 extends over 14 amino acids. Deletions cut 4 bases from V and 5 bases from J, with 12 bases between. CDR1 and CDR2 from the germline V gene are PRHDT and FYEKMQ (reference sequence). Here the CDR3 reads CASSSIGTNNEQFF. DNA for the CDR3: TGTGCCAGCAGCTCGATTGGGACAAACAATGAGCAGTTCTTC.

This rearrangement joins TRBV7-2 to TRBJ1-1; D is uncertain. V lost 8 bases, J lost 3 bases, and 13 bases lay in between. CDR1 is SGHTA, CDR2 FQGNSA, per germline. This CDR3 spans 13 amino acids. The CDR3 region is CASAGDWDTEAFF. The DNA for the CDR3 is TGTGCCAGCGCCGGGGATTGGGACACTGAAGCTTTCTTT.

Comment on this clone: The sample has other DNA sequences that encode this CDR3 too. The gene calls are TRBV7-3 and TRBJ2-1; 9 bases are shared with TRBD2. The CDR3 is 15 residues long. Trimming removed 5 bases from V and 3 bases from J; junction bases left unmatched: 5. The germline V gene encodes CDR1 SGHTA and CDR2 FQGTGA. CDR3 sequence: CASSPLSGSYNEQFF. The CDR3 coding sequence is TGTGCCAGCAGCCCCCTTAGCGGGAGCTACAATGAGCAGTTCTTC.

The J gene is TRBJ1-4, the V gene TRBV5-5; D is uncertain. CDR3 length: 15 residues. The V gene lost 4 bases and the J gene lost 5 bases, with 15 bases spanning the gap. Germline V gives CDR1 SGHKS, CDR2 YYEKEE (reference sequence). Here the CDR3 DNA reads TGTGCCAGCAGCCTAGGGCTAACCGGGAATGAAAAACTGTTTTTT. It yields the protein CASSLGLTGNEKLFF.

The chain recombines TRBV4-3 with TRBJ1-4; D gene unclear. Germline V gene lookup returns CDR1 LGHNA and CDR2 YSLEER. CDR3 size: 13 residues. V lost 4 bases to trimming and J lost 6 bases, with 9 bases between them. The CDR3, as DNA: TGCGCCAGCAGCCTGGGAGGTGATGAAAAACTGTTTTTT. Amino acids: CASSLGGDEKLFF.

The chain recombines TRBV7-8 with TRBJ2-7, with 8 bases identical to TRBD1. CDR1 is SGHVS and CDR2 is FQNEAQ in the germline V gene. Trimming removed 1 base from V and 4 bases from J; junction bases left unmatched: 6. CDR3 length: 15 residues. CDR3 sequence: CASSLVQGAGYEQYF. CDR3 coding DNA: TGTGCCAGCAGCTTAGTCCAGGGGGCAGGTTACGAGCAGTACTTC.

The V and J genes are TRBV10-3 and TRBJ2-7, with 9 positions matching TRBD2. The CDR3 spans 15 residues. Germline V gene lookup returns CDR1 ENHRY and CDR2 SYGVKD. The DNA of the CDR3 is TGTGCGGGTATGGCGGGCGAGGCGGGGGGGTACGAGCAGTACTTC. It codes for CAGMAGEAGGYEQYF.

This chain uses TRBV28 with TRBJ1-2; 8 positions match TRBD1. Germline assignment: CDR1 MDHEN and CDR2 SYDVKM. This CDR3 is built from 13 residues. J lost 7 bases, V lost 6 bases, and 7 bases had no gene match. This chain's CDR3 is CASRNGQGLGYTF. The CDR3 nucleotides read TGTGCCAGCAGGAACGGACAGGGACTTGGCTACACCTTC.

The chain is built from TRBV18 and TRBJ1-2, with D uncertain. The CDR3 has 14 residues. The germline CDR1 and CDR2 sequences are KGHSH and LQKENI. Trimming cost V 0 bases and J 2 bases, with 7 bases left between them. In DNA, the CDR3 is TGTGCCAGCTCACCACCGACCGTGAACTATGGCTACACCTTC. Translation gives CASSPPTVNYGYTF.

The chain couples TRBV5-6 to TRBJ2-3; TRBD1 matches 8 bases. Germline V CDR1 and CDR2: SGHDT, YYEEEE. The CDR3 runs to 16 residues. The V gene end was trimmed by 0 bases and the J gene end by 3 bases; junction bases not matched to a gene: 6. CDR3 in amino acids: CASSLARGRGTDTQYF. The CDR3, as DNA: TGTGCCAGCAGCTTGGCCAGGGGGCGAGGAACAGATACGCAGTATTTT.

The CDR3 nucleotides are TGTGCCAGTAGTACCCTACCAGCAGATACGCAGTATTTT. It yields the protein CASSTLPADTQYF. The rearrangement joins TRBV19 to TRBJ2-3; D unclear. This CDR3 has 13 amino acids. V was cut by 4 bases and J by 4 bases, with 9 bases left in between. CDR1 is LNHDA, CDR2 SQIVND, per germline (reference sequence).

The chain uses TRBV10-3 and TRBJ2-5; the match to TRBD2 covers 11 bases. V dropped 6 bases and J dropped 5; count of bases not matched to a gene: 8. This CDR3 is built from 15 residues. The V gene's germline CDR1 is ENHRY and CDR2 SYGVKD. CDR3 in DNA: TGTGCCATCAGCTTAGCGGGAGGGCTAGGGGAGACCCAGTACTTC. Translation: CAISLAGGLGETQYF.

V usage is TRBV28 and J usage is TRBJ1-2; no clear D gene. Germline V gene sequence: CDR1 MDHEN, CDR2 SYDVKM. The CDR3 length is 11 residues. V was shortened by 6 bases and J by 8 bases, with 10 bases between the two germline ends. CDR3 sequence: CASRRVEGYTF. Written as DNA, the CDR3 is TGTGCCAGCAGAAGGGTGGAGGGCTACACCTTC.

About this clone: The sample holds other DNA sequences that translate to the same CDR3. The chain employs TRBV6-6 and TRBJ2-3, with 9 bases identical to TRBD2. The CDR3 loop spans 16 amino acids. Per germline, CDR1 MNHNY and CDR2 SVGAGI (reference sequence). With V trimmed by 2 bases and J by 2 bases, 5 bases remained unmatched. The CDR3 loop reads CASSYSSGRVTDTQYF. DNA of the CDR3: TGTGCCAGCAGTTACAGTAGCGGGAGAGTCACAGATACGCAGTATTTT.

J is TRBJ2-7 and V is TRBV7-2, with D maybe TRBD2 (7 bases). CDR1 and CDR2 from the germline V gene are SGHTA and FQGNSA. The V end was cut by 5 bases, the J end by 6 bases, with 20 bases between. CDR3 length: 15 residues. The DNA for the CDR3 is TGTGCCAGCAGCCCCTGGGGGGGCGCGGGCTTCGAGCAGTACTTC. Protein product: CASSPWGGAGFEQYF.

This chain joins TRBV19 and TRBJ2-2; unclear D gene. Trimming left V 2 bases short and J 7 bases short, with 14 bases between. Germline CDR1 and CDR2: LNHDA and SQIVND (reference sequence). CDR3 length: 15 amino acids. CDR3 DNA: TGTGCCAGTAGTATACCGGTTTTGGGTGTCGGGGAGCTGTTTTTT. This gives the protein CASSIPVLGVGELFF.

CDR3 DNA: TGTGCCAGCAGTTTAGGGTGGACAGAATATAGCAATCAGCCCCAGCATTTT. Encoded protein: CASSLGWTEYSNQPQHF. The V and J genes are TRBV27 and TRBJ1-5; a possible D gene is TRBD1 (6 bases). V lost 2 bases to trimming and J lost 0 bases, with 14 bases between them. Germline CDR1 is MNHEY and CDR2 is SMNVEV (reference sequence). CDR3 length: 17 residues.

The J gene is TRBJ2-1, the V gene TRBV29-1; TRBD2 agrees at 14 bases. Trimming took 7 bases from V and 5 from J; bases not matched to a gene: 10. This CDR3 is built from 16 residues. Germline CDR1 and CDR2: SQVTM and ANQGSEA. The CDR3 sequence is CSATKTGLAGDNEQFF. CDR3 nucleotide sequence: TGCAGCGCGACGAAAACGGGACTAGCGGGAGACAATGAGCAGTTCTTC.

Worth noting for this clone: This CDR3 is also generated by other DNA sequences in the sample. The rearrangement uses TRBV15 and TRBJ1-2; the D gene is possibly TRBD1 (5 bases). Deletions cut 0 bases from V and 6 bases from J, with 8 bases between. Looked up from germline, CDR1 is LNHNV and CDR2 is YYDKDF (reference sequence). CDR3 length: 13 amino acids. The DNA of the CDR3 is TGTGCCACCAGCAGAGATCGGGGGGATGGCTACACCTTC. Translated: CATSRDRGDGYTF.

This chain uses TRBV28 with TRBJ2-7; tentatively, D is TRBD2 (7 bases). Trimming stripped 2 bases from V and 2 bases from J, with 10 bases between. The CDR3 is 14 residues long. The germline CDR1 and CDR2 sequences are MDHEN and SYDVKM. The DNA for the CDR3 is TGTGCCAGCAGTTTAAGCGGGGACACCTACGAGCAGTACTTC. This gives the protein CASSLSGDTYEQYF.

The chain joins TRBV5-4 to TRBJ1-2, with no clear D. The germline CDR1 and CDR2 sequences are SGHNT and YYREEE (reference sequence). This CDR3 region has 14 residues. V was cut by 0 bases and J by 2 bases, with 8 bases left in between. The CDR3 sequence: CASSLDRTNYGYTF. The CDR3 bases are TGTGCCAGCAGCTTGGATCGGACGAACTATGGCTACACCTTC.